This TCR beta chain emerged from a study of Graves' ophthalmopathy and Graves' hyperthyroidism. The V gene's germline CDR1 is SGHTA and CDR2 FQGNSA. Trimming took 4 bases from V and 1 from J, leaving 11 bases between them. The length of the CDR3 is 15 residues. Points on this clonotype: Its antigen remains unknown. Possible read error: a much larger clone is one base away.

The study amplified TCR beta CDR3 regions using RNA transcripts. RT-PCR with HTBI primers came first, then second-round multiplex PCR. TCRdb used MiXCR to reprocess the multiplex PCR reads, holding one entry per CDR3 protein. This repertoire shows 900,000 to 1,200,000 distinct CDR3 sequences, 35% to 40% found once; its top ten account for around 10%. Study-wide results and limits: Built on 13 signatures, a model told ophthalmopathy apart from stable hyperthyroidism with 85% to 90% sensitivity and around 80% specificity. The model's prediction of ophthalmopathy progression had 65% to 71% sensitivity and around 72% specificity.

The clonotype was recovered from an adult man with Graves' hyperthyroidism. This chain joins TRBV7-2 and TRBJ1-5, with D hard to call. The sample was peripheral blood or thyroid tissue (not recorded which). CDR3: CASSSHRVSNQPQHF. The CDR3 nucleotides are TGTGCCAGCAGCTCGCACCGGGTGAGCAATCAGCCCCAGCATTTT.